These 26 T cell receptor beta chains were all obtained from the same sample, sequenced in a study of T cell responses to AZD1222 COVID-19 vaccine. Sequencing used immunoSEQ multiplex PCR; TCRdb keeps in-frame clones, though not all of them. The sample lists about 120,000 clones, around 90% occurring once. Sequenced here: peripheral blood, sampled 28 days after the second AZD1222 dose. These receptors all come from an adult who received the AZD1222 COVID-19 vaccine.

There are a few counts of this clone. This chain connects TRBV5-1 to TRBJ2-1; 8 bases are shared with TRBD2. The CDR3 is made up of 14 amino acids. CDR1 is SGHRS, CDR2 YFSETQ, per germline. V gave up 2 bases and J gave up 2 bases; unmatched junction bases: 0. CDR3 protein: CASSFSGTYNEQFF. Here the CDR3 DNA reads TGCGCCAGCAGCTTTAGCGGGACCTACAATGAGCAGTTCTTC.

The chain uses TRBV18 and TRBJ2-5; 7 bases line up with TRBD2. The CDR3 contains 14 residues. Trimming removed 5 bases from V and 1 base from J; junction bases left unmatched: 4. Germline lookup yields CDR1 KGHSH and CDR2 LQKENI. The DNA of the CDR3 is TGTGCCAGCTCAGTGCGGGGGACCCAAGAGACCCAGTACTTC. Translation gives CASSVRGTQETQYF.

The table lists this clone with a count of one. The chain employs TRBV27 and TRBJ2-6, with unresolved D. The CDR3 has 13 residues. V gave up 6 bases and J gave up 2 bases, with 5 bases separating them. CDR1 MNHEY and CDR2 SMNVEV come from the germline V gene (reference sequence). The CDR3 sequence: CASSWAGANVLTF. CDR3 sequence (DNA): TGTGCCAGCAGCTGGGCTGGGGCCAACGTCCTGACTTTC.

The gene calls are TRBV28 and TRBJ1-4; D perhaps matches TRBD1 (6 bases). V was trimmed by 1 base and J by 5 bases, leaving 8 bases between them. The CDR3 loop spans 14 amino acids. From germline, CDR1 is MDHEN and CDR2 SYDVKM. This CDR3 reads CASSLLQGNEKLFF. CDR3 bases: TGTGCCAGCAGTTTATTACAGGGAAATGAAAAACTGTTTTTT.

The chain employs TRBV27 and TRBJ1-4, with D unresolved. Germline V gives CDR1 MNHEY, CDR2 SMNVEV (reference sequence). V lost 2 bases to trimming and J lost 4 bases, with 14 bases between them. This CDR3 has 16 residues. The CDR3 region is CASSLGPSWVNEKLFF. The CDR3 DNA reads as TGTGCCAGCAGTTTAGGCCCCTCGTGGGTTAATGAAAAACTGTTTTTT.

The chain recombines TRBV19 with TRBJ2-2; 8 nucleotides match TRBD1. The V gene end was trimmed by 6 bases and the J gene end by 6 bases; junction bases not matched to a gene: 9. The CDR3 runs to 15 residues. Germline V CDR1 and CDR2: LNHDA, SQIVND (reference sequence). CDR3 region: CASSLTGAFAGELFF. The CDR3, as DNA: TGTGCCAGTAGCCTGACAGGGGCGTTCGCCGGGGAGCTGTTTTTT.

The chain employs TRBV14 and TRBJ2-1; maybe TRBD2 (9 bases). V lost 0 bases and J 12 bases, leaving 24 bases between the germline ends. Germline-derived CDR1 and CDR2 are SGHDN and FVKESK. This CDR3 is built from 17 residues. Here the CDR3 DNA reads TGTGCCAGCAGCCAAGATTTGCTAGCGGGACTAACAGGGGGGCAGTTCTTC. It specifies CASSQDLLAGLTGGQFF.

The rearrangement links TRBV2 to TRBJ1-2; TRBD1 might be the D (5 bases). The CDR3 totals 12 residues. Germline values: CDR1 SNHLY, CDR2 FYNNEI. V lost 4 bases to trimming and J lost 4 bases, with 7 bases between them. The CDR3 DNA follows: TGTGCCAGCAGTGCCGGGGGCTATGGCTACACCTTC. It encodes CASSAGGYGYTF.

The chain has TRBV2 and TRBJ2-1; 8 nucleotides line up with TRBD1. There are 15 residues in the CDR3. CDR1 and CDR2 (germline): SNHLY, FYNNEI. The J segment lost 4 bases and the V segment lost 4 bases, leaving 6 bases of the junction unmatched. The CDR3 sequence: CASSVQGVLYNEQFF. Here the CDR3 DNA reads TGTGCCAGCAGTGTACAGGGGGTTCTGTACAATGAGCAGTTCTTC.

The rearrangement joins TRBV7-8 to TRBJ1-1; a weak D match, TRBD1 (5 bases). The germline V gene has CDR1 SGHVS and CDR2 FQNEAQ. This CDR3 has 14 amino acids. Trimming stripped 2 bases from V and 1 base from J, with 8 bases between. The CDR3 bases are TGTGCCAGCAGCTTAAGGGGAGCGAACACTGAAGCTTTCTTT. Its protein is CASSLRGANTEAFF. The full variable domain, rest sourced from reference TRBV7-8 and TRBJ1-1, is GAGVSQSPRYKVAKRGQDVALRCDPISGHVSLFWYQQALGQGPEFLTYFQNEAQLDKSGLPSDRFFAERPEGSVSTLKIQRTQQEDSAVYLCASSLRGANTEAFFGQGTRLTVV.

This clone was seen more than once but under ten times. The rearrangement joins TRBV5-4 to TRBJ2-2; D is ambiguous. The V gene's germline CDR1 is SGHNT and CDR2 YYREEE (reference sequence). The CDR3 totals 11 residues. Trimming stripped 3 bases from V and 6 bases from J, with 3 bases between. CDR3 protein: CASSSAGELFF. The DNA for the CDR3 is TGTGCCAGCAGCTCCGCCGGGGAGCTGTTTTTT.

V usage is TRBV7-9 and J usage is TRBJ1-4; D gene uncertain. The CDR3 is made up of 13 amino acids. Deletions cut 3 bases from V and 5 bases from J, with 7 bases between. Looked up from germline, CDR1 is SEHNR and CDR2 is FQNEAQ (reference sequence). The CDR3: CASSFAPNEKLFF. For the CDR3, the DNA is TGTGCCAGCAGCTTTGCGCCGAATGAAAAACTGTTTTTT. The full variable domain, in which reference TRBV7-9 and TRBJ1-4 provide the parts outside the CDR3, is DTGVSQNPRHKITKRGQNVTFRCDPISEHNRLYWYRQTLGQGPEFLTYFQNEAQLEKSRLLSDRFSAERPKGSFSTLEIQRTEQGDSAMYLCASSFAPNEKLFFGSGTQLSVL.

This clone was seen a single time. This rearrangement joins TRBV3-1 (or the pseudogene TRBV3-2) to TRBJ1-2; the match to TRBD1 covers 8 bases. Germline CDR1 LGHDT, CDR2 YNNKEL (reference sequence). J was trimmed by 7 bases and V by 2 bases; bases with no gene match: 12. The CDR3 consists of 16 residues. As DNA, the CDR3 is TGTGCCAGCAGCCAATATCCTGGACAGGGAGGAAGTGGCTACACCTTC. It is translated as CASSQYPGQGGSGYTF.

The chain carries TRBV19 and TRBJ1-3; no reliable D call. Trimming removed 10 bases from V and 0 bases from J, with 10 bases in between. This CDR3 is 13 amino acids long. Per germline, CDR1 LNHDA and CDR2 SQIVND (reference sequence). The CDR3 DNA reads TGTGCCACCCAATTGGGCTCTGGAAACACCATATATTTT. Translating it yields CATQLGSGNTIYF.

The chain combines TRBV15 with TRBJ2-5; D remains unclear. CDR1 and CDR2 (germline): LNHNV, YYDKDF (reference sequence). The CDR3 covers 14 residues. V lost 1 base to trimming and J lost 2 bases, with 8 bases between them. The CDR3 nucleotides are TGTGCCACCAGCAGAGGGACGCCGCAAGAGACCCAGTACTTC. This codes for CATSRGTPQETQYF.

This chain joins TRBV6-5 and TRBJ1-1; 8 positions agree with TRBD1. The CDR3 extends over 13 amino acids. Germline values: CDR1 MNHEY, CDR2 SVGAGI. V lost 3 bases and J lost 7; bases outside the gene matches: 4. CDR3 DNA sequence: TGTGCCAGCAGTTATTCAGGGGGCTTTGAAGCTTTCTTT. This translates into CASSYSGGFEAFF.

CDR3 residues: CASRPPQNTGELFF. In DNA form, the CDR3 reads TGTGCCAGCAGGCCTCCCCAAAACACCGGGGAGCTGTTTTTT. The rearrangement uses TRBV6-5 and TRBJ2-2; D is unresolved. Trimming pared 6 bases from V and 2 bases from J, leaving 10 bases between. This CDR3 has 14 amino acids. CDR1 MNHEY and CDR2 SVGAGI come from the germline V gene.

This clone occurred once. The chain links TRBV5-1 to TRBJ1-1; no firm D call. The CDR3 has 14 residues. Germline V gene lookup returns CDR1 SGHRS and CDR2 YFSETQ. Trimming shortened V by 0 bases and J by 1 base, and 7 bases separated the two germline ends. This CDR3 reads CASSLGQENTEAFF. Written as DNA, the CDR3 is TGCGCCAGCAGCTTGGGGCAGGAGAACACTGAAGCTTTCTTT.

The J gene is TRBJ1-2, the V gene TRBV28, with no clear D. The length of the CDR3 is 11 residues. Germline CDR1 is MDHEN and CDR2 is SYDVKM. V lost 3 bases to trimming and J lost 7 bases, with 6 bases between them. CDR3 bases: TGTGCCAGCAGTTTTACGGGTGGCTACACCTTC. Its protein product is CASSFTGGYTF.

A word on this clone: The identical CDR3 is also encoded by other nucleotide sequences in the sample. This chain uses TRBV28 with TRBJ1-1; TRBD1 matches at 7 bases. The V gene end was trimmed by 5 bases and the J gene end by 0 bases; junction bases not matched to a gene: 0. CDR3 length equals 13 residues. CDR1 is MDHEN and CDR2 is SYDVKM in the germline V gene. Here the CDR3 reads CASSGTVNTEAFF. In DNA form, the CDR3 reads TGTGCCAGCAGTGGGACAGTGAACACTGAAGCTTTCTTT.

The gene calls are TRBV18 and TRBJ2-7, with 8 bases matching TRBD2. This CDR3 has 15 residues. The germline V gene encodes CDR1 KGHSH and CDR2 LQKENI. Trimming cost V 3 bases and J 1 base; bases outside gene matches: 5. The CDR3 is CASSPRTSRSYEQYF. DNA of the CDR3: TGTGCCAGCTCACCTCGGACTAGCCGTTCCTACGAGCAGTACTTC.

V gene TRBV5-4 combines with J gene TRBJ2-5; TRBD1 agrees at 8 bases. The J segment lost 5 bases and the V segment lost 0 bases, leaving 9 bases of the junction unmatched. Germline assignment: CDR1 SGHNT and CDR2 YYREEE (reference sequence). This CDR3 has 16 amino acids. The CDR3, as DNA: TGTGCCAGCAGCTTGGTTCCACAGGGGGGAACGGAGACCCAGTACTTC. Its protein product is CASSLVPQGGTETQYF. Based on the CDR3 plus reference TRBV5-4 and TRBJ2-5, the full variable domain is ETGVTQSPTHLIKTRGQQVTLRCSSQSGHNTVSWYQQALGQGPQFIFQYYREEENGRGNFPPRFSGLQFPNYSSELNVNALELDDSALYLCASSLVPQGGTETQYFGPGTRLLVL.

This chain joins TRBV5-4 and TRBJ2-2; 8 nucleotides line up with TRBD1. The CDR3 is made up of 16 amino acids. Germline CDR1 is SGHNT and CDR2 is YYREEE (reference sequence). Germline trimming cut 2 bases from V and 3 bases from J; bases unmatched to any gene: 6. CDR3 region: CASSFRQGAYTGELFF. The CDR3, as DNA: TGTGCCAGCAGCTTTCGGCAGGGGGCGTACACCGGGGAGCTGTTTTTT.

The chain joins TRBV19 to TRBJ2-3; the D gene is possibly TRBD2 (6 bases). The V gene's germline CDR1 is LNHDA and CDR2 SQIVND (reference sequence). Trimming pared 10 bases from V and 2 bases from J, leaving 25 bases between. This CDR3 contains 17 residues. The CDR3 DNA sequence: TGTGCCACGGGGGACGGGTGGTGGTCTGGTGCCACAGATACGCAGTATTTT. It translates to CATGDGWWSGATDTQYF.

The V call is TRBV6-1, the J call TRBJ1-2; 8 bases match TRBD1. CDR3 length equals 15 residues. Germline CDR1 MNHNS, CDR2 SASEGT. V lost 2 bases and J lost 6; bases outside the gene matches: 8. The CDR3, as DNA: TGTGCCAGCAGTGAAAGGTCAGGGGGCAGGGATGGCTACACCTTC. Translating it yields CASSERSGGRDGYTF.

DNA of the CDR3: TGCGCCAGCACGTACCGGGAGGGGTACAATGAGCAGTTCTTC. Translating gives CASTYREGYNEQFF. The chain carries TRBV4-1 and TRBJ2-1; 8 bases agree with TRBD2. Germline V gene sequence: CDR1 MGHRA, CDR2 YSYEKL. The CDR3 sequence is 14 residues long. J lost 4 bases, V lost 7 bases, and 6 bases had no gene match.